The 27 T cell receptor beta chains below all came from one sample that was sequenced in a study of T cells in Graves' hyperthyroidism and ophthalmopathy. Regions amplified from RNA transcripts were the TCR beta CDR3 regions. The HTBI primer set drove a first-round RT-PCR of the TCR CDR3. TCRdb redid the calling of the multiplex PCR reads with MiXCR, one entry per CDR3 protein. The table includes roughly 720,000 distinct CDR3 sequences, around 16% detected once. Sequences were obtained from blood. All receptors come from a man aged 45-65 years with Graves' hyperthyroidism.

This clonotype was observed a few times. The gene calls are TRBV6-2 or TRBV6-3 and TRBJ2-2; TRBD2 agrees at 11 bases. Germline V CDR1 and CDR2: MNHEY, SVGEGT. The V and J ends lost 0 bases and 2 bases, in that order; junction bases with no gene match: 5. The CDR3 spans 18 residues. The CDR3 spells CASSYSGGLAANTGELFF. The DNA of the CDR3 is TGTGCCAGCAGTTACTCGGGGGGACTAGCGGCAAACACCGGGGAGCTGTTTTTT.

The chain employs TRBV6-2 or TRBV6-3 and TRBJ2-3, with unresolved D. Germline loops: CDR1 MNHEY, CDR2 SVGEGT. CDR3 length: 17 residues. V lost 0 bases and J lost 0, with 13 bases in between. CDR3 amino acids: CASSYSLADPSTDTQYF. CDR3 in DNA: TGTGCCAGCAGTTACTCACTTGCCGATCCTAGCACAGATACGCAGTATTTT.

This clonotype occurred many times. V usage is TRBV7-9 and J usage is TRBJ1-1; no clear D gene. The V and J ends lost 1 base and 6 bases respectively, with 12 bases between them. In germline, CDR1 is SEHNR, CDR2 FQNEAQ (reference sequence). The CDR3 is 14 residues long. The CDR3 nucleotides are TGTGCCAGCAGCTTAGACCTGGGTGGAGCTGAAGCTTTCTTT. Its translation is CASSLDLGGAEAFF.

In this sample, this clonotype turned up many times. J is TRBJ2-7 and V is TRBV7-8; 11 bases are a match to TRBD2. V was clipped by 2 bases and J by 2 bases; unmatched bases: 5. The CDR3 loop spans 16 amino acids. Germline assignment: CDR1 SGHVS and CDR2 FQNEAQ. The CDR3 DNA reads as TGTGCCAGCAGCTTAACCGGGACTAGCGGCCCCTACGAGCAGTACTTC. This sequence encodes CASSLTGTSGPYEQYF.

This clonotype was counted at least ten times. The V gene is TRBV12-3 or TRBV12-4, the J gene TRBJ2-7, with 16 nucleotides matching TRBD2. The trim removed 0 bases at V and 0 bases at J, leaving 2 bases unmatched. This CDR3 is built from 18 residues. CDR3 DNA: TGTGCCAGCAGTTTAGCGGGACTAGCGGGAGGGAGCTCCTACGAGCAGTACTTC. As protein: CASSLAGLAGGSSYEQYF.

In nucleotides, the CDR3 is TGTGCCAGCAGGGGAGGGGACGTAAGCTTCTATGGCTACACCTTC. Protein product: CASRGGDVSFYGYTF. The chain joins TRBV28 to TRBJ1-2; possible D gene TRBD1, 5 bases. V shed 6 bases and J shed 4 bases, with 18 bases lying between them. This CDR3 spans 15 amino acids. CDR1 and CDR2 from the germline V gene are MDHEN and SYDVKM.

This clonotype came up a few times. V is TRBV7-6 and J is TRBJ2-3; perhaps D is TRBD1 or TRBD2 (8 bases each). Germline lookup yields CDR1 SGHVS and CDR2 FNYEAQ. CDR3 size: 17 residues. Trimming removed 6 bases from V and 3 bases from J, with 22 bases in between. The CDR3 bases are TGTGCCAGCAGTTATGGACAGGGACTAGAATTGACAGATACGCAGTATTTT. This gives the protein CASSYGQGLELTDTQYF.

This chain uses TRBV20-1 with TRBJ1-1, with 7 bases that match TRBD1. The CDR3 loop spans 13 amino acids. After removal of 8 bases from V and 6 bases from J, the junction contained 12 bases not matched to a gene. Looked up from germline, CDR1 is DFQATT and CDR2 is SNEGSKA (reference sequence). In nucleotides, the CDR3 is TGCAGTCCATCCCAGACAGGGTCGGCTGAAGCTTTCTTT. It yields the protein CSPSQTGSAEAFF.

This clonotype was counted many times. The V gene is TRBV27, the J gene TRBJ2-7; 11 bases are a match to TRBD1. Looked up from germline, CDR1 is MNHEY and CDR2 is SMNVEV (reference sequence). This CDR3 has 14 residues. V lost 5 bases to trimming and J lost 6 bases; unmatched junction nucleotides: 6. The chain's CDR3 is CASSLAGTGGEQYF. The CDR3 DNA reads as TGTGCCAGCAGTCTCGCCGGGACAGGGGGCGAGCAGTACTTC.

This clonotype was seen at least ten times. The rearrangement links TRBV11-2 to TRBJ2-7; D perhaps matches TRBD1 (6 bases). Trimming removed 5 bases from V and 1 base from J, with 15 bases in between. This CDR3 is 15 amino acids long. Germline-derived CDR1 and CDR2 are SGHAT and FQNNGV. The CDR3 loop is CASSNPVGGSYEQYF. For the CDR3, the DNA is TGTGCCAGCAGCAACCCTGTAGGGGGATCCTACGAGCAGTACTTC. The complete variable domain, with remaining parts taken from reference TRBV11-2 and TRBJ2-7, reads EAGVAQSPRYKIIEKRQSVAFWCNPISGHATLYWYQQILGQGPKLLIQFQNNGVVDDSQLPKDRFSAERLKGVDSTLKIQPAKLEDSAVYLCASSNPVGGSYEQYFGPGTRLTVT.

Ten or more counts support this clonotype. The chain uses TRBV5-5 and TRBJ2-3; the match to TRBD2 covers 10 bases. Losses at the gene ends were 4 bases for V and 2 bases for J; bases not matched to a gene: 4. CDR3 size: 15 residues. Germline V CDR1 and CDR2: SGHKS, YYEKEE (reference sequence). Written as DNA, the CDR3 is TGTGCCAGCAGCCAGACTAGCGGGTTCACAGATACGCAGTATTTT. Its translation: CASSQTSGFTDTQYF. The whole variable domain, remainder taken from reference TRBV5-5 and TRBJ2-3, is DAGVTQSPTHLIKTRGQQVTLRCSPISGHKSVSWYQQVLGQGPQFIFQYYEKEERGRGNFPDRFSARQFPNYSSELNVNALLLGDSALYLCASSQTSGFTDTQYFGPGTRLTVL.

This clonotype has just a few counts. V gene TRBV10-3 combines with J gene TRBJ2-7, with D possibly matching TRBD2 (5 bases). CDR3 length: 12 residues. V dropped 6 bases and J dropped 3 bases, with 9 bases sitting between them. Germline V gene lookup returns CDR1 ENHRY and CDR2 SYGVKD. In DNA, the CDR3 is TGTGCCATCAGGGACTTGAACTACGAGCAGTACTTC. Its protein product is CAIRDLNYEQYF.

This clonotype was counted only a few times. The chain employs TRBV4-3 and TRBJ2-5; either TRBD1 or TRBD2 may supply D (5 bases each). The CDR3 runs to 15 residues. Trimming took 0 bases from V and 4 from J, leaving 12 bases between them. In germline, CDR1 is LGHNA, CDR2 YSLEER. CDR3 nucleotide sequence: TGCGCCAGCAGCCAAGACAATCGGGACGGAGAGACCCAGTACTTC. It translates to CASSQDNRDGETQYF.

This clonotype was seen a few times. The chain carries TRBV5-1 and TRBJ1-4; D not certain. The CDR3 contains 13 residues. Germline assignment: CDR1 SGHRS and CDR2 YFSETQ. Trimming took off 5 bases at V and 8 bases at J, with 13 bases between the two ends. The CDR3 protein is CASRDLEGEKLFF. The CDR3 DNA reads TGCGCCAGCAGAGACCTGGAAGGCGAAAAACTGTTTTTT.

This clonotype was counted a few times. In DNA, the CDR3 is TGTGCCAGCAGCTCCCCGACAGGGTTAAATAATTCACCCCTCCACTTT. Translating gives CASSSPTGLNNSPLHF. This chain uses TRBV5-5 with TRBJ1-6, with 7 positions matching TRBD1. The V and J ends lost 3 bases and 5 bases, in that order; junction bases with no gene match: 8. The CDR3 loop spans 16 amino acids. Germline V gene sequence: CDR1 SGHKS, CDR2 YYEKEE (reference sequence).

This chain joins TRBV28 and TRBJ1-4; TRBD1 might be the D (5 bases). V was pared by 8 bases and J by 4 bases, with 11 bases between. Germline CDR1 and CDR2: MDHEN and SYDVKM. The CDR3 sequence is 13 residues long. CDR3 in amino acids: CASSGRINEKLFF. CDR3 sequence (DNA): TGTGCCAGCTCGGGACGGATTAATGAAAAACTGTTTTTT.

The rearrangement links TRBV20-1 to TRBJ1-1, with TRBD1 matching over 7 bases. Germline CDR1 is DFQATT and CDR2 is SNEGSKA (reference sequence). Unmatched junction bases numbered 12, after V lost 4 bases and J lost 1 base. There are 16 residues in the CDR3. In DNA form, the CDR3 reads TGCAGTGCTAAACACCCCTCGGACAGGCCGAACACTGAAGCTTTCTTT. This translates into CSAKHPSDRPNTEAFF.

This clonotype was observed many times. The CDR3 bases are TGTGCCAGCAGGTCCCAGGACCGTGGTGAAAAACTGTTTTTT. Translation gives CASRSQDRGEKLFF. J is TRBJ1-4 and V is TRBV2; unclear D gene. The germline V gene has CDR1 SNHLY and CDR2 FYNNEI. The CDR3 has 14 residues. The V gene lost 6 bases and the J gene lost 7 bases, with 15 bases spanning the gap.

This clonotype was seen at least ten times. This chain links TRBV28 with TRBJ1-2, with 12 bases that match TRBD1. Trimming at V came to 5 bases and at J to 3 bases, leaving 13 bases not matched to a gene. Germline assignment: CDR1 MDHEN and CDR2 SYDVKM. The CDR3 is made up of 18 amino acids. In nucleotides, the CDR3 is TGTGCCAGCAGTGTAACCGGGACAGGGGGCGGTATCGACTATGGCTACACCTTC. Protein: CASSVTGTGGGIDYGYTF.

Concerning this clonotype: This could be a read error, since a much larger clone is one nucleotide away. V gene TRBV15 combines with J gene TRBJ2-5; D call uncertain. The germline CDR1 and CDR2 sequences are LNHNV and YYDKDF (reference sequence). CDR3 size: 14 residues. Trimming shortened V by 0 bases and J by 5 bases, and 10 bases separated the two germline ends. This CDR3 reads CATSRDLGWETQYF. CDR3 DNA sequence: TGTGCCACCAGCAGAGATCTGGGCTGGGAGACCCAGTACTTC.

This clonotype turned up a few times. CDR3 protein: CASIGQTTTNEQFF. CDR3 coding DNA: TGTGCCAGTATAGGACAAACAACCACAAATGAGCAGTTCTTC. This chain uses TRBV19 with TRBJ2-1, with D possibly matching TRBD1 (5 bases). Germline CDR1 is LNHDA and CDR2 is SQIVND (reference sequence). This CDR3 has 14 amino acids. The germline V and J ends were trimmed by 7 bases and 7 bases, with 17 bases remaining between them.

The chain has TRBV28 and TRBJ1-1; 8 bases are shared with TRBD1. V lost 6 bases and J lost 4; bases outside the gene matches: 10. Germline assignment: CDR1 MDHEN and CDR2 SYDVKM. CDR3 size: 15 residues. This CDR3 is CASRTLQGGITEAFF. The DNA of the CDR3 is TGTGCCAGCAGGACTTTACAGGGGGGAATCACTGAAGCTTTCTTT.

This clonotype has at least ten counts. A read error may explain this, as a much larger clone is one base away. The rearrangement links TRBV7-3 to TRBJ2-5; 7 bases line up with TRBD1. This CDR3 has 13 residues. Germline CDR1 and CDR2: SGHTA and FQGTGA. For the CDR3, the DNA is TGTGCCAGCAGCTTGGACAGGCAAGAGGCCCAGTACTTC. This gives the protein CASSLDRQEAQYF.

About this clonotype itself: This sequence may be a read error, since a much larger clone differs from it by one base. The chain carries TRBV5-1 and TRBJ1-2; possible D gene TRBD1, 6 bases. This CDR3 contains 14 residues. Germline assignment: CDR1 SGHRS and CDR2 YFSETQ. The CDR3 DNA reads as TGCGCCAGCAGCTTGGGTCAGGGGCTCTATGGCTACGCCTTC. It encodes CASSLGQGLYGYAF.

The J gene is TRBJ2-7, the V gene TRBV24-1; D possibly corresponds to TRBD2 (6 bases). The CDR3 length is 14 residues. Germline CDR1 KGHDR, CDR2 SFDVKD. The V gene lost 1 base and the J gene lost 7 bases, with 13 bases spanning the gap. The CDR3 DNA sequence: TGTGCCACCAGTGATTTATCTGGGAGCGGGGAGCAGTACTTC. Translating it yields CATSDLSGSGEQYF.

This clonotype was picked up a small number of times. The gene calls are TRBV30 and TRBJ1-1; 9 bases align to TRBD1. V lost 2 bases, J lost 0 bases, and 7 bases stayed unmatched. The CDR3 length is 16 residues. Germline V gene sequence: CDR1 GTSNPN, CDR2 SVGIG (reference sequence). CDR3 DNA sequence: TGTGCCTGGAGTATTGGACAGGGGAGGATGAACACTGAAGCTTTCTTT. Its protein is CAWSIGQGRMNTEAFF.

This clonotype was seen many times. The chain employs TRBV7-2 and TRBJ1-2; D ambiguous. Trimming left V 0 bases short and J 2 bases short, with 7 bases between. Germline V gives CDR1 SGHTA, CDR2 FQGNSA. The CDR3 has 14 residues. This CDR3 is CASSLAMQNYGYTF. The CDR3 DNA reads TGTGCCAGCAGCTTAGCGATGCAGAACTATGGCTACACCTTC.